Presented here are 27 T cell receptor beta chains from one specimen sequenced in a study of cytotoxic CD8 clonotypes in ibrutinib-treated CLL. The protocol was immunoSEQ multiplex PCR, while the TCRdb copy is restricted to in-frame clones and leaves out a portion. The sample lists 300,000 to 400,000 clones, roughly 70% occurring once. Material: PBMCs, obtained after 36 months of ibrutinib treatment. Every receptor here comes from a human donor with chronic lymphocytic leukemia.

The chain employs TRBV5-1 and TRBJ1-3; D call uncertain. Trimming removed 0 bases from V and 2 bases from J, with 9 bases in between. The CDR3 loop spans 15 amino acids. Per germline, CDR1 SGHRS and CDR2 YFSETQ. As DNA, the CDR3 is TGCGCCAGCAGCTTGGGGGCAGACACTGGAAACACCATATATTTT. As protein: CASSLGADTGNTIYF.

The rearrangement joins TRBV5-1 to TRBJ2-3, with D perhaps matching TRBD1 or TRBD2 (6 bases each). V was cut by 2 bases and J by 4 bases, with 17 bases left in between. The CDR3 runs to 16 residues. The germline CDR1 and CDR2 sequences are SGHRS and YFSETQ. The CDR3 is CASSLTVGGSADTQYF. CDR3 sequence (DNA): TGCGCCAGCAGCTTAACGGTGGGGGGCTCCGCAGATACGCAGTATTTT.

V gene TRBV7-2 combines with J gene TRBJ1-2; no clear D gene. This CDR3 has 13 residues. V dropped 4 bases and J dropped 4 bases, with 10 bases sitting between them. Germline lookup yields CDR1 SGHTA and CDR2 FQGNSA. CDR3 loop: CASSSGYFYGYTF. The CDR3 DNA reads as TGTGCCAGCAGCTCCGGTTATTTCTATGGCTACACCTTC.

This clone was seen more than once but under ten times. The V gene is TRBV19, the J gene TRBJ1-2; 8 nucleotides match TRBD1. Germline trimming cut 1 base from V and 7 bases from J; bases unmatched to any gene: 14. The CDR3 is 17 residues long. Per the germline V gene, CDR1 is LNHDA and CDR2 is SQIVND (reference sequence). This CDR3 reads CASSIVPGQAYLAGYTF. The CDR3 DNA is TGTGCCAGTAGTATAGTACCGGGACAGGCTTATTTAGCTGGCTACACCTTC.

CDR3 DNA: TGCGCCAGCAGTGGCGAGGGATCGGGCACAGATACGCAGTATTTT. It yields the protein CASSGEGSGTDTQYF. The V and J genes are TRBV10-1 and TRBJ2-3, with D possibly matching TRBD2 (5 bases). Germline V lookup: CDR1 WNHNN, CDR2 SYGVQD (reference sequence). The CDR3 runs to 15 residues. The V end was cut by 4 bases, the J end by 1 base, with 12 bases between.

This clone showed up just once. The chain couples TRBV12-5 to TRBJ1-5; D is possibly TRBD1 (5 bases). V lost 5 bases and J 9 bases, leaving 17 bases between the germline ends. CDR3 length: 14 residues. Per the germline V gene, CDR1 is LGHNT and CDR2 is FRNRAP. The CDR3: CASGPGGTPGPQHF. In nucleotides, the CDR3 is TGTGCTAGTGGTCCGGGCGGGACTCCAGGGCCCCAGCATTTT.

The gene calls are TRBV5-1 and TRBJ2-3; TRBD2 aligns across 14 bases. The CDR3 has 16 amino acids. The germline CDR1 and CDR2 sequences are SGHRS and YFSETQ. V was pared by 3 bases and J by 4 bases, with 4 bases of the junction left unmatched. CDR3 in amino acids: CASSSPGLAGADTQYF. CDR3 sequence (DNA): TGCGCCAGCAGCTCACCGGGACTAGCGGGAGCAGATACGCAGTATTTT.

This chain links TRBV4-3 with TRBJ2-1; unclear D gene. The germline V gene has CDR1 LGHNA and CDR2 YSLEER. This CDR3 is 13 amino acids long. V lost 1 base, J lost 6 bases, and 7 bases lay in between. The CDR3 coding sequence is TGCGCCAGCAGCCAAGCATTTGGCAATGAGCAGTTCTTC. This translates into CASSQAFGNEQFF.

The chain carries TRBV28 and TRBJ2-7, with TRBD2 identical over 10 bases. Trimming removed 3 bases from V and 3 bases from J; junction bases left unmatched: 11. In germline, CDR1 is MDHEN, CDR2 SYDVKM. This CDR3 region has 17 residues. CDR3 DNA: TGTGCCAGCAGTTTTGAACAGAGGGGACTAGCGATCTACGAGCAGTACTTC. Protein: CASSFEQRGLAIYEQYF.

The chain links TRBV28 to TRBJ1-5, with D maybe TRBD1 (5 bases). This CDR3 spans 16 amino acids. Germline CDR1 and CDR2: MDHEN and SYDVKM. The germline V and J ends were trimmed by 7 bases and 2 bases, with 18 bases remaining between them. The chain's CDR3 is CASTTNGGRGNQPQHF. The CDR3 nucleotides read TGTGCCAGCACCACTAACGGGGGGAGAGGCAATCAGCCCCAGCATTTT.

The chain has TRBV5-1 and TRBJ2-7, with TRBD2 identical over 7 bases. From germline, CDR1 is SGHRS and CDR2 YFSETQ. This CDR3 is built from 15 residues. With V trimmed by 0 bases and J by 2 bases, 5 bases remained unmatched. Here the CDR3 reads CASSLVSSGPYEQYF. In DNA, the CDR3 is TGCGCCAGCAGCTTGGTGTCTAGCGGACCCTACGAGCAGTACTTC.

The sample holds a few counts of this clone. V and J are TRBV6-5 and TRBJ1-1; 9 bases are shared with TRBD1. Looked up from germline, CDR1 is MNHEY and CDR2 is SVGAGI. The CDR3 sequence is 16 residues long. After removal of 0 bases from V and 4 bases from J, the junction contained 6 bases not matched to a gene. The CDR3: CASSYSIMDRGTEAFF. CDR3 sequence (DNA): TGTGCCAGCAGTTACTCGATTATGGACAGGGGCACTGAAGCTTTCTTT.

The chain couples TRBV19 to TRBJ1-2, with 9 bases lining up with TRBD1. CDR1 and CDR2 from the germline V gene are LNHDA and SQIVND (reference sequence). V dropped 5 bases and J dropped 7; count of bases not matched to a gene: 8. CDR3 length: 14 amino acids. As DNA, the CDR3 is TGTGCCAGTAGTGCCTGGGACAGGGTTGTTGGCTACACCTTC. Residues: CASSAWDRVVGYTF.

The chain joins TRBV9 to TRBJ2-7; weak D call: TRBD2 (5 bases). Trimming removed 2 bases at V and 2 bases at J, with 11 bases between. This CDR3 comprises 14 residues. CDR1 and CDR2 from the germline V gene are SGDLS and YYNGEE. CDR3: CASSVREFPYEQYF. The CDR3 coding sequence is TGTGCCAGCAGCGTTAGGGAGTTTCCCTACGAGCAGTACTTC.

The rearrangement uses TRBV7-3 and TRBJ2-3; D is possibly TRBD2 (5 bases). Trimming removed 2 bases at V and 2 bases at J, with 8 bases between. Germline V gives CDR1 SGHTA, CDR2 FQGTGA. This CDR3 comprises 14 residues. CDR3 in DNA: TGTGCCAGCAGCTTAGTGGGAGTCACAGATACGCAGTATTTT. Its protein is CASSLVGVTDTQYF.

V and J are TRBV7-6 and TRBJ2-1; weak D call: TRBD1 (6 bases). There are 18 residues in the CDR3. Germline-derived CDR1 and CDR2 are SGHVS and FNYEAQ. Trimming cost V 5 bases and J 0 bases, with 20 bases left between them. The CDR3: CASSPDRKVRSSYNEQFF. The CDR3, as DNA: TGTGCCAGCAGCCCCGACAGGAAAGTCCGGAGCTCCTACAATGAGCAGTTCTTC.

V gene TRBV9 combines with J gene TRBJ2-7, with D possibly being TRBD1 (6 bases). The V end was cut by 2 bases, the J end by 1 base, with 10 bases between. CDR3 length: 14 residues. Germline CDR1 SGDLS, CDR2 YYNGEE. The CDR3 region has the DNA TGTGCCAGCAGCGTTGGGACATATTCCTACGAGCAGTACTTC. It translates to CASSVGTYSYEQYF.

This clone was counted between two and nine times. The chain couples TRBV18 to TRBJ2-1, with TRBD2 matching 14 bases. V was pared by 3 bases and J by 2 bases, with 0 bases of the junction left unmatched. In germline, CDR1 is KGHSH, CDR2 LQKENI. The CDR3 is 16 residues long. CDR3 protein: CASSPTSGGAYNEQFF. CDR3 coding DNA: TGTGCCAGCTCACCGACTAGCGGGGGGGCCTACAATGAGCAGTTCTTC. Combining the CDR3 with reference TRBV18 and TRBJ2-1 gives the whole variable domain NAGVMQNPRHLVRRRGQEARLRCSPMKGHSHVYWYRQLPEEGLKFMVYLQKENIIDESGMPKERFSAEFPKEGPSILRIQQVVRGDSAAYFCASSPTSGGAYNEQFFGPGTRLTVL.

This chain links TRBV5-1 with TRBJ1-2; D is unclear. CDR3 size: 12 residues. From germline, CDR1 is SGHRS and CDR2 YFSETQ. Between the trimmed V and J ends, which lost 4 bases and 4 bases, there was a span of 8 bases. CDR3 protein: CASSPPSYGYTF. The CDR3 coding sequence is TGCGCCAGCAGCCCCCCATCCTATGGCTACACCTTC.

The rearrangement links TRBV11-2 to TRBJ2-1; 9 bases are a match to TRBD1. The CDR3 is 15 amino acids. Germline V gives CDR1 SGHAT, CDR2 FQNNGV. Trimming removed 5 bases from V and 7 bases from J; junction bases left unmatched: 9. CDR3 sequence: CASSARDRARNEQFF. The CDR3 DNA reads as TGTGCCAGCAGCGCCCGGGACAGGGCCAGGAATGAGCAGTTCTTC.

The genes are TRBV7-9 and TRBJ2-7; 10 bases are a match to TRBD1. The ends lost 4 bases at V and 1 base at J; junction bases unmatched: 4. Germline V CDR1 and CDR2: SEHNR, FQNEAQ (reference sequence). The CDR3 has 15 amino acids. CDR3 sequence reads: CASSSGQGGSYEQYF. CDR3 nucleotide sequence: TGTGCCAGCAGCTCAGGACAGGGGGGATCCTACGAGCAGTACTTC.

This clone was seen a handful of times. The rearrangement uses TRBV9 and TRBJ2-4; TRBD2 aligns across 8 bases. Germline CDR1 is SGDLS and CDR2 is YYNGEE. V was clipped by 4 bases and J by 9 bases; unmatched bases: 9. The CDR3 spans 14 residues. The CDR3 loop is CASSQTGTRGIQYF. The CDR3 DNA reads as TGTGCCAGCAGCCAGACCGGGACTAGGGGCATTCAGTACTTC.

V usage is TRBV28 and J usage is TRBJ2-7, with no clear D. Germline assignment: CDR1 MDHEN and CDR2 SYDVKM. With 7 bases removed from V and 3 bases from J, the gap between germline ends came to 10 bases. This CDR3 has 12 residues. CDR3 sequence reads: CASTSGGYEQYF. The CDR3 DNA reads as TGTGCCAGCACCTCCGGTGGCTACGAGCAGTACTTC.

This clone was seen more than once but under ten times. The gene calls are TRBV2 and TRBJ1-5; 9 positions agree with TRBD1. V was clipped by 3 bases and J by 4 bases; unmatched bases: 4. Germline CDR1 SNHLY, CDR2 FYNNEI. The CDR3 contains 15 residues. Here the CDR3 reads CASSEGQGTNQPQHF. CDR3 sequence (DNA): TGTGCCAGCAGTGAGGGACAGGGAACGAATCAGCCCCAGCATTTT.

This clone was seen a few times. The gene calls are TRBV7-2 and TRBJ2-1; 7 bases are shared with TRBD2. V shed 5 bases, J shed 9 bases, and the junction held 13 bases outside the gene matches. The CDR3 covers 15 residues. Germline V gives CDR1 SGHTA, CDR2 FQGNSA. CDR3 in amino acids: CASSSGVFSGSEQFF. For the CDR3, the DNA is TGTGCCAGCAGCAGCGGTGTATTTAGCGGGTCTGAGCAGTTCTTC.

In its sample, this clone was seen a few times. The J gene is TRBJ1-2, the V gene TRBV7-6; no clear D gene. Germline loops: CDR1 SGHVS, CDR2 FNYEAQ. The CDR3 length is 13 residues. V lost 0 bases, J lost 6 bases, and 8 bases lay in between. CDR3 sequence (DNA): TGTGCCAGCAGCTTAGCGTGGGGTGATGGCTACACCTTC. Protein sequence: CASSLAWGDGYTF.

This chain links TRBV6-5 with TRBJ2-2; TRBD2 agrees at 8 bases. From germline, CDR1 is MNHEY and CDR2 SVGAGI. Unmatched junction bases numbered 5, after V lost 0 bases and J lost 5 bases. This CDR3 has 16 residues. CDR3 sequence reads: CASSYSRTSRTGELFF. The CDR3 DNA is TGTGCCAGCAGTTACTCCCGGACTAGCAGAACCGGGGAGCTGTTTTTT.